This entry lists 5 T cell receptor beta chains sequenced from one sample in a study of shared clonotypes between healthy human individuals. Clones were read by immunoSEQ multiplex PCR, and TCRdb kept only the in-frame ones, dropping some. Here the sample spans about 2.1 million clones, 85% to 95% being singletons. CD45RO-negative cells were positively selected for CCR7, leaving out terminally differentiated effector memory CD45RA+ cells. Sample: naive CD8+ T cells from PBMCs. These receptors were obtained from a man younger than 30 in good health. Some clones in this sample may be carry-over from other donors' samples.

Comments on this clone: Different DNA sequences within this sample yield the same CDR3. The chain links TRBV28 to TRBJ1-1, with D uncertain. This CDR3 contains 11 residues. Trimming shortened V by 6 bases and J by 1 base, and 3 bases separated the two germline ends. Germline V gene lookup returns CDR1 MDHEN and CDR2 SYDVKM. The CDR3 region is CASRENTEAFF. The CDR3 nucleotides are TGTGCCAGCAGAGAGAACACTGAAGCTTTCTTT.

The CDR3 loop is CASSLAAGGSPNYGYTF. The CDR3 nucleotides are TGCGCCAGCAGCTTGGCCGCAGGGGGCTCCCCGAACTATGGCTACACCTTC. The chain joins TRBV5-1 to TRBJ1-2; 8 bases map to TRBD1. The CDR3 runs 17 residues. Per germline, CDR1 SGHRS and CDR2 YFSETQ. V shed 0 bases, J shed 2 bases, and the junction held 9 bases outside the gene matches.

The chain joins TRBV20-1 to TRBJ2-2; D unresolved. The CDR3 spans 11 residues. Germline CDR1 reads DFQATT; CDR2 reads SNEGSKA (reference sequence). V dropped 5 bases and J dropped 5 bases, with 6 bases sitting between them. The CDR3 DNA sequence: TGCAGTGCTTTTGAGACCGGGGAGCTGTTTTTT. This codes for CSAFETGELFF.

V gene TRBV5-6 combines with J gene TRBJ2-3; 16 bases are shared with TRBD2. Looked up from germline, CDR1 is SGHDT and CDR2 is YYEEEE. The CDR3 length is 17 residues. V shed 3 bases and J 5 bases; nucleotides not matched to a gene: 6. The CDR3 region is CASSSGTSGRAGDTQYF. CDR3 nucleotide sequence: TGTGCCAGCAGCTCCGGGACTAGCGGGAGGGCCGGAGATACGCAGTATTTT.

The chain is built from TRBV6-9 and TRBJ1-5; maybe TRBD1 (6 bases). Germline CDR1 and CDR2: MNHGY and SVAAGI. The CDR3 is 13 residues long. Deletions cut 9 bases from V and 1 base from J, with 10 bases between. CDR3 nucleotides: TGTGCCAGAAACAGGGAAAGCAATCAGCCCCAGCATTTT. This gives the protein CARNRESNQPQHF.